The present T cell receptor (beta chain) was sequenced within a study of blood T cells in healthy people across ages (dated by TCRdb to 2014 to 2015). As for the study more broadly: In model experiments, template switching captured about one uniquely barcoded TCR beta cDNA molecule for every two T cells. Donors of different ages were randomly distributed across sequencing lanes to avoid experimental bias. Donors were grouped into four age groups: young (average approximately 15 years), middle-aged (roughly 37), aged (around 62) and long-lived (about 89). To track age-related changes in TCR beta repertoire diversity, the study relied on deep sequencing normalized with unique cDNA molecular identifiers. For two donors (one aged 18 to 30 and one aged 80 or older), the study analyzed two additional independent replicas of 1 million unique cDNA reads from the same blood draw. The research as a whole found: Bulk unsorted PBMC profiling prevented conclusive comparison of naive and antigen-experienced compartments. Total diversity estimates from one million sequenced T cells were considered lower bounds and underestimates. Compared with the aged group, more naive CD4+ T cells, fewer expanded clones and increased TCR diversity were shown by the long-lived group, suggesting age selection. The CMV infection status of donors was not known, potentially confounding age-related changes in expanded clonotypes. A strong correlation was found between observed TCR beta diversity and the percentage of naive T cells measured by flow cytometry. As age increased, observed TCR beta diversity per million T cells dropped in a roughly linear way, and a significant reduction was already evident by age roughly 36.

Comment on this clonotype: Its cognate antigen has yet to be identified. No qualities accompany the bases; no much larger clone lies one base away.

The library was produced with 5' RACE. A second 7 to 11 cycle PCR used a sample-barcoded 5' primer and a J-beta primer mix. Each TCR beta cDNA molecule received a unique molecular identifier from a template-switch 5' adaptor carrying 12 random nucleotides. At least 3 million CDR3-containing paired-end reads were obtained from each sample. First-strand cDNA synthesis was performed from all RNA using the Mint cDNA synthesis kit, with priming by a TRBC-specific oligonucleotide. After uracil-DNA glycosylase treatment, a first 18-cycle PCR used universal primers M1SS and BC2_uni_R on all cDNA. In the source study's methods: Normalization of each sample was performed by random selection of 1 million high-quality reads, each carrying a distinct molecular identifier. Reads sharing molecular identifiers were discarded rather than binned into consensus sequences. MiTCR, set to a Q25 quality threshold and the strictest error-elimination algorithm, was used for CDR3 identification, clonotype clustering and error correction. Lower-bound total TCR beta diversity was estimated with a nonparametric unseen species model using Euler transformation. The public reads were quality trimmed at Q25 with fastp and then assembled into clones with MiXCR by TCRdb, keeping productive beta chains. Every distinct CDR3 protein forms one entry, paired with its most common genes and DNA. In this record, the V and J calls reflect TCRdb's handling and not the investigators' own analysis. The sample contains some 1,800,000 distinct CDR3 sequences, about 39% of them found a single time. Around 23% of the sample is taken by the ten largest.

Donors were 35 to 40 systemically healthy Caucasian individuals from Russia aged roughly 6 to 100 years. Each donor gave ten milliliters of peripheral blood, collected into EDTA-treated Vacutainer tubes. PBMCs were isolated by Ficoll-Paque density-gradient centrifugation, with at least 6 million obtained per sample. Total RNA, at least 5 micrograms per sample, was extracted from PBMCs with Trizol reagent. For every donor, flow cytometry on a PBMC aliquot measured the percentage of naive CD45RAhigh/CD27high T cells. V is cut back by 6 bases and J by 6 bases, with 4 bases in the junction unmatched. The germline V gene supplies CDR1 SNHLY and CDR2 FYNNEI. Inclusive of the bounding cysteine and phenylalanine, the CDR3 is 12 residues long. Of all the DNA, just the CDR3 is kept, 36 bases in frame from base 1.

Sequenced sample: blood. The rearranged segments are TRBV2 and TRBJ2-7, and 8 bases in between align with TRBD1. The clonotype comes from a human donor in good health. The CDR3 in this case is CASRGDRSEQYF. In nucleotide form, the sequence is TGTGCCAGCAGGGGGGACAGGAGCGAGCAGTACTTC.